Sequencing of this T cell receptor beta chain was carried out in a study of graft-versus-host responses after intestinal transplantation. The V gene lost 5 bases and the J gene lost 7 bases, with 6 bases spanning the gap. This CDR3 is 11 amino acids long. Germline V gene data show CDR1 as MNHEY and CDR2 as SVGAGI. The method was immunoSEQ multiplex PCR; TCRdb's version includes in-frame clones alone and lacks a portion of them. The sample records fewer than 50,000 clones, around 84% being singletons. On this clone: The target antigen is unknown.

The material was unstimulated CD4+ T cells sorted from spleen or lymph node cells, obtained before transplant. The source of this sequence is a human donor who was the organ donor for an intestinal transplant. This chain joins TRBV6-5 and TRBJ2-1; no clear D gene. The CDR3 region has the DNA TGTGCCAGCAGTGATGTAAATGAGCAGTTCTTC. This translates into CASSDVNEQFF.